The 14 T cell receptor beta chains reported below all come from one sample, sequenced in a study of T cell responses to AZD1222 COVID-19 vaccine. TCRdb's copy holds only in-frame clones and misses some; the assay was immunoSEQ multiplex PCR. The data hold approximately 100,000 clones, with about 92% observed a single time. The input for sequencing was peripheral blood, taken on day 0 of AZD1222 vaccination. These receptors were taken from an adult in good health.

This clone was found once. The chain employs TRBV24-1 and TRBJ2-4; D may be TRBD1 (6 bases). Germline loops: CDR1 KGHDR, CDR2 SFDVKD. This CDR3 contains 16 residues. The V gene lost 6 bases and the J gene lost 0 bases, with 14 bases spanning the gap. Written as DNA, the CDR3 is TGTGCCACCAGTCAGGGGACGGATCTAGCCAAAAACATTCAGTACTTC. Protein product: CATSQGTDLAKNIQYF.

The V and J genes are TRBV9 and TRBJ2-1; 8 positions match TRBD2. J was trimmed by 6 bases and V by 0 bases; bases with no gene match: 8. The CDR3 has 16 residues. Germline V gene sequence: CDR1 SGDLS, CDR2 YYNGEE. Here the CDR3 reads CASSVDPSGSGNEQFF. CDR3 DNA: TGTGCCAGCAGCGTAGACCCCAGCGGGAGTGGCAATGAGCAGTTCTTC.

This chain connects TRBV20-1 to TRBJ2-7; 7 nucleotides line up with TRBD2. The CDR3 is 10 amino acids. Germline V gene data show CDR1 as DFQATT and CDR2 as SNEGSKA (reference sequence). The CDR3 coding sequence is TGCAGCCCCGGGGGGAACGAGCAGTACTTC. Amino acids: CSPGGNEQYF.

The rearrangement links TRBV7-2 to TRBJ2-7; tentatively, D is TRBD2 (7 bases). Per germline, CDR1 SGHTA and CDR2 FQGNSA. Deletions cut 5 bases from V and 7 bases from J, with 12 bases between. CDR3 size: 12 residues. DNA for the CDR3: TGTGCCAGCAGCCCCGGGGGGCGGGAGCAGTACTTC. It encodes CASSPGGREQYF.

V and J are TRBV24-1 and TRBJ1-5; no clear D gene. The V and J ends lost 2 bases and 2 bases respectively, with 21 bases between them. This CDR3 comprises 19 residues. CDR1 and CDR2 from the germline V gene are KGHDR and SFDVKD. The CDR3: CATSDSGPGEFGGNQPQHF. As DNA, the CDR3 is TGTGCCACCAGTGATTCCGGGCCGGGAGAATTTGGGGGCAATCAGCCCCAGCATTTT.

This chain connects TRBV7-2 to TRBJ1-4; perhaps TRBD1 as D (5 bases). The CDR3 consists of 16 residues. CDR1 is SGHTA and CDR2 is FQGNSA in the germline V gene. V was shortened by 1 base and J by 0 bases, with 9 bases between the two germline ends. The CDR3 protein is CASSLGGWATNEKLFF. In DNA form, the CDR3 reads TGTGCCAGCAGCTTAGGGGGCTGGGCAACTAATGAAAAACTGTTTTTT.

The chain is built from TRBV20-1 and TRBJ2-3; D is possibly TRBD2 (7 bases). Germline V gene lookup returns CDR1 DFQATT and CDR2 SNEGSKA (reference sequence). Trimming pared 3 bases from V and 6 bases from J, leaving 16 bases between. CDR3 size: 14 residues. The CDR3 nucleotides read TGCAGTGCTAGTAGACGGGGGGCCGCCGATACGCAGTATTTT. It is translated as CSASRRGAADTQYF.

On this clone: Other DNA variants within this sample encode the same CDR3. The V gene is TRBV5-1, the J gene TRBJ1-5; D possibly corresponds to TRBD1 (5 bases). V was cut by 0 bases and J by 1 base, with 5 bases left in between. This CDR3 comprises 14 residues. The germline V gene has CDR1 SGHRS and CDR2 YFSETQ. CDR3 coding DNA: TGCGCCAGCAGCTTGGAGGGGAGCAATCAGCCCCAGCATTTT. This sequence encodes CASSLEGSNQPQHF.

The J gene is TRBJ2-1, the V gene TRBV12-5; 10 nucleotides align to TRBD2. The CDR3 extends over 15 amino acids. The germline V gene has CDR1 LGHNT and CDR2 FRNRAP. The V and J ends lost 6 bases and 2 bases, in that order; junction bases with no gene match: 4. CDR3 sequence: CASGRAGGTYNEQFF. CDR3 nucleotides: TGTGCTAGTGGGCGAGCGGGAGGGACCTACAATGAGCAGTTCTTC.

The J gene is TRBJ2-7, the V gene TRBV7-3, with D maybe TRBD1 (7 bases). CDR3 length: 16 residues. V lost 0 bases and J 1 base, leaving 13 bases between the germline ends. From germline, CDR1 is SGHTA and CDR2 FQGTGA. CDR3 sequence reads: CASSLTAGGFSYEQYF. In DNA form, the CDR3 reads TGTGCCAGCAGCTTAACAGCAGGGGGGTTTTCCTACGAGCAGTACTTC.

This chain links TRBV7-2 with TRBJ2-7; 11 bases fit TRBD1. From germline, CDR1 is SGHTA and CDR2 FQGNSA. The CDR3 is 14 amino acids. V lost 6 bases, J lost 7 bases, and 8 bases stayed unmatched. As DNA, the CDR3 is TGTGCCAGCAGGACGGGACAGGGGGGTCTTGAGCAGTACTTC. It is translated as CASRTGQGGLEQYF. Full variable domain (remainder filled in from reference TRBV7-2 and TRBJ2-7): GAGVSQSPSNKVTEKGKDVELRCDPISGHTALYWYRQSLGQGLEFLIYFQGNSAPDKSGLPSDRFSAERTGGSVSTLTIQRTQQEDSAVYLCASRTGQGGLEQYFGPGTRLTVT.

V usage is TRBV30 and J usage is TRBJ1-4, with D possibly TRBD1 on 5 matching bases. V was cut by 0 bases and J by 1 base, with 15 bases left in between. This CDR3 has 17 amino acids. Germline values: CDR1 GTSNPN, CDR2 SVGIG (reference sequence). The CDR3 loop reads CAWSVRGWGETNEKLFF. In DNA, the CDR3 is TGTGCCTGGAGTGTAAGAGGTTGGGGGGAAACTAATGAAAAACTGTTTTTT.

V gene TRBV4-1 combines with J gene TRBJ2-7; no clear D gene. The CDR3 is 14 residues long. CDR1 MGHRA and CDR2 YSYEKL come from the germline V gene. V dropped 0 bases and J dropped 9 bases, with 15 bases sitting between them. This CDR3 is CASSQDEVDSTQYF. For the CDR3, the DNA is TGCGCCAGCAGCCAAGACGAGGTCGACTCTACGCAGTACTTC.

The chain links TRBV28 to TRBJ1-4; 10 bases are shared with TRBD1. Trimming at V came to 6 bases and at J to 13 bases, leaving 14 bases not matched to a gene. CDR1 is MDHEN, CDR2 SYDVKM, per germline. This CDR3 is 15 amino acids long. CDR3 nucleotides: TGTGCCAGCAGCGTGACCGGGACAGGGGAACGGCGACTGTTTTTT. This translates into CASSVTGTGERRLFF.